A single sample gave rise to the 26 T cell receptor beta chains below, sequenced in a study of blood T cell repertoires in COVID-19. Assay: immunoSEQ multiplex PCR; the TCRdb copy retains only in-frame clones and omits some. The table shows over 6,500 clones, with 80% to 90% occurring only once. Sequenced sample: peripheral blood. Receptors were obtained from a human donor in a cohort sampled during active COVID-19. The donor label of this sample is uncertain.

The chain uses TRBV6-6 and TRBJ2-6, with D perhaps matching TRBD1 (5 bases). V lost 6 bases and J lost 6, with 15 bases in between. The CDR3 runs to 15 residues. Germline values: CDR1 MNHNY, CDR2 SVGAGI (reference sequence). As DNA, the CDR3 is TGTGCCAGCAGAATGACAGCCACCCTGGCCAACGTCCTGACTTTC. Translation: CASRMTATLANVLTF.

This chain connects TRBV28 to TRBJ1-5; D is unclear. The CDR3 loop spans 14 amino acids. V was clipped by 8 bases and J by 1 base, with 12 bases between them. The germline CDR1 and CDR2 sequences are MDHEN and SYDVKM. DNA for the CDR3: TGTGCCAGCGGGGAGAGCTTGAGCAATCAGCCCCAGCATTTT. It translates to CASGESLSNQPQHF.

The chain is built from TRBV4-1 and TRBJ1-2, with D unclear. V was shortened by 0 bases and J by 4 bases, with 15 bases between the two germline ends. Germline V lookup: CDR1 MGHRA, CDR2 YSYEKL. There are 16 residues in the CDR3. The CDR3 sequence: CASSQDKFPGAYGYTF. CDR3 bases: TGCGCCAGCAGCCAAGATAAATTTCCCGGTGCCTATGGCTACACCTTC.

J is TRBJ2-7 and V is TRBV4-2, with TRBD2 matching 11 bases. In germline, CDR1 is LGHNA, CDR2 YNFKEQ. V lost 0 bases, J lost 6 bases, and 1 base stayed unmatched. The length of the CDR3 is 14 residues. The CDR3 nucleotides read TGTGCCAGCAGCCAAGAACTAGCGGGAGCCGAGCAGTACTTC. The encoded protein is CASSQELAGAEQYF.

The rearrangement joins TRBV12-3 or TRBV12-4 to TRBJ1-1, with D uncertain. There are 12 residues in the CDR3. Trimming removed 2 bases at V and 9 bases at J, with 10 bases between. CDR3 coding DNA: TGTGCCAGCAGTTTAAGTCGGGGAAAAGCTTTCTTT. Residues: CASSLSRGKAFF.

The V gene is TRBV4-1, the J gene TRBJ2-1; unclear D gene. CDR1 MGHRA and CDR2 YSYEKL come from the germline V gene. CDR3 length: 16 amino acids. The germline V and J ends were trimmed by 1 base and 8 bases, with 18 bases remaining between them. The CDR3 is CASSQVNLVVFDEQFF. In DNA, the CDR3 is TGCGCCAGCAGCCAAGTAAACCTAGTTGTTTTCGATGAGCAGTTCTTC.

This clone was seen once. The chain joins TRBV19 to TRBJ1-2; D remains ambiguous. The CDR3 is 13 amino acids. V was shortened by 4 bases and J by 3 bases, with 9 bases between the two germline ends. Germline CDR1 reads LNHDA; CDR2 reads SQIVND (reference sequence). The CDR3, as DNA: TGTGCCAGTAGTAACCTTGGCCACTATGGCTACACCTTC. This encodes CASSNLGHYGYTF.

CDR3 nucleotides: TGCGCCAGCAGGGGAATGGGGGGGAACACTGAAGCTTTCTTT. Translated: CASRGMGGNTEAFF. This rearrangement joins TRBV5-1 to TRBJ1-1, with D perhaps matching TRBD1 (5 bases). Trimming took off 5 bases at V and 1 base at J, with 12 bases between the two ends. CDR3 size: 14 residues. CDR1 and CDR2 from the germline V gene are SGHRS and YFSETQ.

This sequence joins TRBV5-1 and TRBJ1-1, with D unclear. V was clipped by 0 bases and J by 0 bases, with 6 bases between them. The CDR3 contains 14 residues. Germline loops: CDR1 SGHRS, CDR2 YFSETQ. Here the CDR3 DNA reads TGCGCCAGCAGCTTGGAACTGATGAACACTGAAGCTTTCTTT. Translation gives CASSLELMNTEAFF.

The chain combines TRBV5-5 with TRBJ1-1; TRBD1 is a possible D gene (6 bases). In germline, CDR1 is SGHKS, CDR2 YYEKEE (reference sequence). V lost 0 bases and J 1 base, leaving 7 bases between the germline ends. The length of the CDR3 is 14 residues. The chain's CDR3 is CASSLDRANTEAFF. CDR3 coding DNA: TGTGCCAGCAGCTTGGACAGGGCGAACACTGAAGCTTTCTTT. The full variable domain, with the rest looked up from reference TRBV5-5 and TRBJ1-1, is DAGVTQSPTHLIKTRGQQVTLRCSPISGHKSVSWYQQVLGQGPQFIFQYYEKEERGRGNFPDRFSARQFPNYSSELNVNALLLGDSALYLCASSLDRANTEAFFGQGTRLTVV.

The rearrangement joins TRBV5-1 to TRBJ2-5; tentatively, D is TRBD2 (5 bases). Germline V gives CDR1 SGHRS, CDR2 YFSETQ. The CDR3 is 14 residues long. With 1 base removed from V and 3 bases from J, the gap between germline ends came to 10 bases. DNA for the CDR3: TGCGCCAGCAGCTTGTCGGGGTTTGAAGAGACCCAGTACTTC. This translates into CASSLSGFEETQYF.

This clone was picked up one time. In DNA, the CDR3 is TGTGCCAGCAGTTACGAGGGGGCAAACTCCTACAATGAGCAGTTCTTC. Protein sequence: CASSYEGANSYNEQFF. The chain is built from TRBV6-5 and TRBJ2-1; 7 bases match TRBD1. After removal of 2 bases from V and 0 bases from J, the junction contained 4 bases not matched to a gene. In germline, CDR1 is MNHEY, CDR2 SVGAGI. This CDR3 contains 16 residues.

The chain uses TRBV5-4 and TRBJ1-6; a possible D gene is TRBD1 (5 bases). The CDR3 is made up of 16 amino acids. V was trimmed by 4 bases and J by 5 bases, leaving 16 bases between them. Per germline, CDR1 SGHNT and CDR2 YYREEE (reference sequence). DNA of the CDR3: TGTGCCAGCAGCCCCGGAAGTAGGACACATAATTCACCCCTCCACTTT. Protein product: CASSPGSRTHNSPLHF.

This sequence joins TRBV19 and TRBJ2-3, with 9 bases matching TRBD1. V dropped 1 base and J dropped 3; count of bases not matched to a gene: 8. The CDR3 sequence is 17 residues long. From germline, CDR1 is LNHDA and CDR2 SQIVND (reference sequence). The CDR3 here is CASSIVPGTGTTDTQYF. CDR3 DNA: TGTGCCAGTAGTATAGTGCCCGGGACAGGGACGACAGATACGCAGTATTTT.

The chain employs TRBV3-1 (or the pseudogene TRBV3-2) and TRBJ1-1; tentatively, D is TRBD1 (5 bases). V gave up 3 bases and J gave up 2 bases, with 10 bases separating them. CDR1 LGHDT and CDR2 YNNKEL come from the germline V gene (reference sequence). The CDR3 runs to 14 residues. The CDR3 DNA is TGTGCCAGCAGCCACTCCACAGGTAACACTGAAGCTTTCTTT. Its protein is CASSHSTGNTEAFF.

The chain links TRBV9 to TRBJ2-1, with 7 nucleotides matching TRBD2. The CDR3 covers 15 residues. CDR1 SGDLS and CDR2 YYNGEE come from the germline V gene. J gave up 1 base and V 3 bases, and 4 bases lay outside the gene matches. The CDR3 nucleotides are TGTGCCAGCAGCGAGGCTAGCGGATCCTACAATGAGCAGTTCTTC. This gives the protein CASSEASGSYNEQFF.

J is TRBJ1-6 and V is TRBV9; a weak D match, TRBD1 (5 bases). The CDR3 extends over 15 amino acids. V lost 0 bases, J lost 4 bases, and 8 bases lay in between. Germline-derived CDR1 and CDR2 are SGDLS and YYNGEE. The CDR3 DNA reads TGTGCCAGCAGCGTAGCGGGGGGGTATAATTCACCCCTCCACTTT. Amino acid sequence: CASSVAGGYNSPLHF.

The rearrangement links TRBV2 to TRBJ2-1; D perhaps matches TRBD1 (5 bases). Trimming cost V 10 bases and J 9 bases, with 19 bases left between them. Germline V CDR1 and CDR2: SNHLY, FYNNEI. The CDR3 contains 13 residues. The CDR3 spells CATKTALYSEQFF. The CDR3 DNA is TGTGCCACTAAGACAGCCCTCTATAGTGAGCAGTTCTTC.

This chain connects TRBV2 to TRBJ2-7, with 7 bases that match TRBD2. CDR1 is SNHLY and CDR2 is FYNNEI in the germline V gene. V was pared by 6 bases and J by 3 bases, with 8 bases of the junction left unmatched. There are 14 residues in the CDR3. The CDR3 loop is CASSRRPGGYEQYF. CDR3 bases: TGTGCCAGCAGCCGTAGACCGGGGGGCTACGAGCAGTACTTC.

This sequence joins TRBV27 and TRBJ2-7, with 8 bases lining up with TRBD2. Trimming at V came to 2 bases and at J to 3 bases, leaving 3 bases not matched to a gene. Germline V CDR1 and CDR2: MNHEY, SMNVEV (reference sequence). The CDR3 loop spans 14 amino acids. CDR3 coding DNA: TGTGCCAGCAGTTTAGTAGGGACTAGCTACGAGCAGTACTTC. Protein: CASSLVGTSYEQYF.

The rearrangement uses TRBV19 and TRBJ1-4; 9 bases align to TRBD1. This CDR3 spans 15 amino acids. The germline CDR1 and CDR2 sequences are LNHDA and SQIVND (reference sequence). After removal of 3 bases from V and 5 bases from J, the junction contained 4 bases not matched to a gene. For the CDR3, the DNA is TGTGCCAGTAGTATTGGGACAGGGACGAATGAAAAACTGTTTTTT. Its protein product is CASSIGTGTNEKLFF.

The V call is TRBV2, the J call TRBJ1-5; 8 positions agree with TRBD1. The germline V gene has CDR1 SNHLY and CDR2 FYNNEI. This CDR3 has 16 residues. J lost 6 bases, V lost 7 bases, and 14 bases had no gene match. Here the CDR3 reads CASIRDRAGGGQPQHF. CDR3 nucleotide sequence: TGTGCCAGCATCCGGGATAGGGCAGGGGGCGGTCAGCCCCAGCATTTT.

V is TRBV4-1 and J is TRBJ2-7, with D tentatively TRBD2 (6 bases). The CDR3 spans 14 residues. V dropped 0 bases and J dropped 3 bases, with 9 bases sitting between them. Per germline, CDR1 MGHRA and CDR2 YSYEKL. The CDR3 nucleotides are TGCGCCAGCAGCCAAGAGGGGAGGAACTACGAGCAGTACTTC. Translation: CASSQEGRNYEQYF.

This clone has only one observation. The rearrangement links TRBV29-1 to TRBJ2-7; 10 bases agree with TRBD1. From germline, CDR1 is SQVTM and CDR2 ANQGSEA. J gave up 2 bases and V 6 bases, and 7 bases lay outside the gene matches. CDR3 length equals 14 residues. The CDR3 sequence is CSVGTGDRTYEQYF. The CDR3 bases are TGCAGCGTAGGGACAGGGGATAGGACCTACGAGCAGTACTTC.

V usage is TRBV25-1 and J usage is TRBJ2-1; a weak D match, TRBD2 (6 bases). V lost 3 bases and J 10 bases, leaving 16 bases between the germline ends. Per the germline V gene, CDR1 is MGHDK and CDR2 is SYGVNS. The CDR3 extends over 14 amino acids. In DNA, the CDR3 is TGTGCCAGCAGTGAGGCGGGAAGGGTACGAGAGCAGTTCTTC. It is translated as CASSEAGRVREQFF. Full variable domain (missing parts from reference TRBV25-1 and TRBJ2-1): EADIYQTPRYLVIGTGKKITLECSQTMGHDKMYWYQQDPGMELHLIHYSYGVNSTEKGDLSSESTVSRIRTEHFPLTLESARPSHTSQYLCASSEAGRVREQFFGPGTRLTVL.

CDR3 residues: CASSQEPSFPETQYF. The CDR3 DNA reads TGCGCCAGCAGCCAGGAGCCTAGTTTCCCAGAGACCCAGTACTTC. The gene calls are TRBV4-1 and TRBJ2-5; no definite D call. This CDR3 is 15 amino acids long. Germline V gives CDR1 MGHRA, CDR2 YSYEKL. Deletions cut 3 bases from V and 4 bases from J, with 15 bases between.